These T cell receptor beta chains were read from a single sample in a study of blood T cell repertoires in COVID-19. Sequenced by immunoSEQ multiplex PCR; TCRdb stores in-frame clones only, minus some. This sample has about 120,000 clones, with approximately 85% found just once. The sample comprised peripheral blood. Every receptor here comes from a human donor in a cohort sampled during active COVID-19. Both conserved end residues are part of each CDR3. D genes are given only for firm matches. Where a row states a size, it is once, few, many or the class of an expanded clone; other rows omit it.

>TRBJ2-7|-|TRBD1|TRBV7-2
TGTGCCAGCAGCTTAGTCGAGGGGGCGACCTACGAGCAGTACTTC
CASSLVEGATYEQYF
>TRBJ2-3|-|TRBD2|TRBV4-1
TGCGCCAGCAGCCAAGTAGCTAGCGGGGGGACCACAGATACGCAGTATTTT
CASSQVASGGTTDTQYF
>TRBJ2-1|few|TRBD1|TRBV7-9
TGTGCCAGCAGCCCCGACCAGGGGGCTCTCGATGAGCAGTTCTTC
CASSPDQGALDEQFF
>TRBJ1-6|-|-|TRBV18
TGTGCCAGCTCACCGGGGCAGGGGAATTCACCCCTCCACTTT
CASSPGQGNSPLHF
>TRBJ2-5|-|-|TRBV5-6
TGTGCCAGCAGCGCGGACAGACAAGAGACCCAGTACTTC
CASSADRQETQYF
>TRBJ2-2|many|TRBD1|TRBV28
TGTGCCAGCAGTTTCGACAGGGTCACCGGGGAGCTGTTTTTT
CASSFDRVTGELFF
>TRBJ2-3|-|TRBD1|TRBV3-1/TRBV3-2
TGTGCCAGCAGCCAAGGGACAGGGGGGTCAGATACGCAGTATTTT
CASSQGTGGSDTQYF
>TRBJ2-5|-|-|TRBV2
TGTGCCAGCAGTGGTCTGGTTGCGGAGGAGACCCAGTACTTC
CASSGLVAEETQYF
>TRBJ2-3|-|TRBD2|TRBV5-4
TGTGCCAGCAGCTTAAGTAGCGGGGGGGCTCCTAGCACAGATACGCAGTATTTT
CASSLSSGGAPSTDTQYF
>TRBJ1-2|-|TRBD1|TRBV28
TGTGCCAGCAGCCCGCGACAGGGGCTTAACTATGGCTACACCTTC
CASSPRQGLNYGYTF